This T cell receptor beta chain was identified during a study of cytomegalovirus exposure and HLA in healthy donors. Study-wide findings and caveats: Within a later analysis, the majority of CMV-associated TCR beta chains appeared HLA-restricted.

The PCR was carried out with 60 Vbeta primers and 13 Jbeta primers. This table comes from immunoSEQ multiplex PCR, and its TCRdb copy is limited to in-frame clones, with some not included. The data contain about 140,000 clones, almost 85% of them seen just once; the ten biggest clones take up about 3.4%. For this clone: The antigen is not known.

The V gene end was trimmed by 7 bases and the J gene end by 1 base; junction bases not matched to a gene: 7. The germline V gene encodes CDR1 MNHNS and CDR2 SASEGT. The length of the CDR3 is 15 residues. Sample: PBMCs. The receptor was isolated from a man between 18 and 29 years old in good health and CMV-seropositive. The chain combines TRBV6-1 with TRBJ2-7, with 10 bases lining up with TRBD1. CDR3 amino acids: CASKGGTGDSYEQYF. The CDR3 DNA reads TGTGCCAGCAAGGGGGGGACAGGGGATTCCTACGAGCAGTACTTC.